The 27 T cell receptor beta chains presented below share a single source sample, sequenced in a study of identical twins. A single record per CDR3 protein comes from TCRdb applying MiXCR to the 5' RACE reads. The table records more than 400,000 distinct CDR3 sequences, around 15% of them present only once. The sample was also reused in another study, on yellow fever vaccine responses in identical twins.

Sequenced sample: CD4+ T cells sorted from blood. These TCRs come from a woman aged 18 to 35 in good health.

This clonotype has just a few counts. The chain combines TRBV12-3 or TRBV12-4 with TRBJ2-7; D unresolved. V was trimmed by 4 bases and J by 5 bases, leaving 6 bases between them. The CDR3 sequence is 11 residues long. CDR3 sequence reads: CASSYNNEQYF. The CDR3, as DNA: TGTGCCAGCAGTTATAATAACGAGCAGTACTTC.

V usage is TRBV5-1 and J usage is TRBJ2-7, with D tentatively TRBD2 (6 bases). Trimming shortened V by 0 bases and J by 0 bases, and 10 bases separated the two germline ends. CDR3 size: 15 residues. Germline V lookup: CDR1 SGHRS, CDR2 YFSETQ. In nucleotides, the CDR3 is TGCGCCAGCAGCTTGGCGGCGGGAAGCTCCTACGAGCAGTACTTC. This gives the protein CASSLAAGSSYEQYF.

This clonotype was counted ten times or more. The chain employs TRBV12-3 or TRBV12-4 and TRBJ2-1; 9 bases are shared with TRBD1. Trimming removed 6 bases from V and 6 bases from J; junction bases left unmatched: 3. This CDR3 spans 13 amino acids. CDR3 DNA: TGTGCCAGCAGGGGACAGGGAGGCAATGAGCAGTTCTTC. This codes for CASRGQGGNEQFF.

This chain joins TRBV18 and TRBJ2-1; 8 bases fit TRBD1. Germline V CDR1 and CDR2: KGHSH, LQKENI. The CDR3 runs to 14 residues. Trimming removed 4 bases from V and 6 bases from J; junction bases left unmatched: 5. In DNA, the CDR3 is TGTGCCAGCTCACGCACACAGGGGGGCAATGAGCAGTTCTTC. Translating it yields CASSRTQGGNEQFF.

In this sample, this clonotype turned up a few times. The chain carries TRBV6-5 and TRBJ2-3, with a tentative D call TRBD1 (6 bases). Germline loops: CDR1 MNHEY, CDR2 SVGAGI. Trimming removed 4 bases at V and 3 bases at J, with 14 bases between. This CDR3 contains 15 residues. The CDR3 loop reads CASSWARGNTDTQYF. CDR3 sequence (DNA): TGTGCCAGCAGTTGGGCCAGGGGAAATACAGATACGCAGTATTTT.

V usage is TRBV12-3 or TRBV12-4 and J usage is TRBJ2-7, with a possible D match to TRBD2 (7 bases). The CDR3 is made up of 11 amino acids. Trimming took off 2 bases at V and 9 bases at J, with 8 bases between the two ends. The CDR3 here is CASSLRGGQYF. The CDR3 nucleotides read TGTGCCAGCAGTTTAAGGGGGGGGCAGTACTTC.

The CDR3: CASGAGISYNEQFF. In nucleotides, the CDR3 is TGTGCCAGCGGGGCGGGGATCTCCTACAATGAGCAGTTCTTC. The rearrangement links TRBV11-1 to TRBJ2-1; D is possibly TRBD2 (6 bases). This CDR3 is 14 amino acids long. Trimming took off 8 bases at V and 0 bases at J, with 11 bases between the two ends. Germline V CDR1 and CDR2: SGHAT, FQDESV (reference sequence). The full variable domain, completed using reference TRBV11-1 and TRBJ2-1, is EAEVAQSPRYKITEKSQAVAFWCDPISGHATLYWYRQILGQGPELLVQFQDESVVDDSQLPKDRFSAERLKGVDSTLKIQPAELGDSAMYLCASGAGISYNEQFFGPGTRLTVL.

The table lists this clonotype with a few counts. The chain recombines TRBV3-1 with TRBJ2-5, with D perhaps assigned TRBD1 or TRBD2 (5 bases each). The CDR3 loop spans 16 amino acids. Between the trimmed V and J ends, which lost 1 base and 2 bases, there was a span of 14 bases. CDR1 and CDR2 (germline): LGHDT, YNNKEL (reference sequence). CDR3 amino acids: CASSQAGTTRQETQYF. The DNA for the CDR3 is TGTGCCAGCAGCCAAGCCGGGACCACTCGTCAAGAGACCCAGTACTTC.

This clonotype was counted a few times. The rearrangement links TRBV25-1 to TRBJ1-5; possible D gene TRBD1, 5 bases. The V and J ends lost 4 bases and 7 bases respectively, with 14 bases between them. The CDR3 runs to 14 residues. Germline loops: CDR1 MGHDK, CDR2 SYGVNS. In DNA, the CDR3 is TGTGCCAGCAGTGGTGGGGCGGCGGGGCAGCCCCAGCATTTT. It specifies CASSGGAAGQPQHF.

The V and J genes are TRBV20-1 and TRBJ2-4, with 10 bases matching TRBD1. Germline values: CDR1 DFQATT, CDR2 SNEGSKA (reference sequence). Trimming cost V 6 bases and J 4 bases; bases outside gene matches: 9. The CDR3 loop spans 15 amino acids. The CDR3 reads CSAPPGQGDKNIQYF. CDR3 DNA: TGCAGTGCACCTCCTGGACAGGGGGATAAAAACATTCAGTACTTC.

This clonotype was seen more than once but under ten times. The chain couples TRBV12-3 or TRBV12-4 to TRBJ2-1; TRBD2 might be the D (5 bases). The CDR3 contains 16 residues. V was trimmed by 3 bases and J by 0 bases, leaving 12 bases between them. DNA for the CDR3: TGTGCCAGCAGTTTCAGTAGCGCCAGCTCCTACAATGAGCAGTTCTTC. Amino acid sequence: CASSFSSASSYNEQFF.

This clonotype appeared a few times. CDR3 residues: CASSTDRGNTIYF. The CDR3 DNA follows: TGTGCCAGCAGTACCGACAGGGGAAACACCATATATTTT. The chain uses TRBV6-5 and TRBJ1-3, with D possibly being TRBD1 (6 bases). The CDR3 contains 13 residues. V was trimmed by 5 bases and J by 4 bases, leaving 9 bases between them. Germline CDR1 is MNHEY and CDR2 is SVGAGI.

The V and J genes are TRBV4-2 and TRBJ1-2; no firm D call. Trimming shortened V by 0 bases and J by 2 bases, and 10 bases separated the two germline ends. Germline V gives CDR1 LGHNA, CDR2 YNFKEQ. CDR3 length: 15 amino acids. The CDR3 coding sequence is TGTGCCAGCAGCCAAGATAGCACCTTAAACTATGGCTACACCTTC. Translating gives CASSQDSTLNYGYTF.

The chain is built from TRBV20-1 and TRBJ2-1, with 13 bases matching TRBD2. V lost 3 bases to trimming and J lost 8 bases; unmatched junction nucleotides: 10. Per germline, CDR1 DFQATT and CDR2 SNEGSKA (reference sequence). The length of the CDR3 is 16 residues. The chain's CDR3 is CSARTSGRISIDEQFF. CDR3 in DNA: TGCAGTGCTAGGACTAGCGGGAGGATTTCTATAGATGAGCAGTTCTTC.

In this sample, this clonotype turned up a few times. The chain links TRBV10-3 to TRBJ1-3, with D possibly being TRBD1 (5 bases). CDR1 is ENHRY and CDR2 is SYGVKD in the germline V gene. The CDR3 runs 17 residues. Trimming took off 0 bases at V and 0 bases at J, with 12 bases between the two ends. The CDR3 nucleotides are TGTGCCATCAGTGAGTCCAGGGTCCCACTCTCTGGAAACACCATATATTTT. Translation: CAISESRVPLSGNTIYF.

The chain couples TRBV29-1 to TRBJ2-7; weak D call: TRBD2 (5 bases). The CDR3 is 11 residues long. Trimming cost V 4 bases and J 6 bases, with 10 bases left between them. The germline CDR1 and CDR2 sequences are SQVTM and ANQGSEA. Written as DNA, the CDR3 is TGCAGCGTTGGAGGGTTGGCCGAGCAGTACTTC. Encoded protein: CSVGGLAEQYF.

The sample holds many counts of this clonotype. J is TRBJ2-3 and V is TRBV7-2; D may be TRBD2 (6 bases). The V gene lost 5 bases and the J gene lost 3 bases, with 15 bases spanning the gap. Germline V gene lookup returns CDR1 SGHTA and CDR2 FQGNSA. The CDR3 loop spans 15 amino acids. This CDR3 is CASSLKRASTDTQYF. CDR3 DNA: TGTGCCAGCAGCCTCAAGCGGGCTAGTACAGATACGCAGTATTTT. Full variable domain (remainder filled in from reference TRBV7-2 and TRBJ2-3): GAGVSQSPSNKVTEKGKDVELRCDPISGHTALYWYRQSLGQGLEFLIYFQGNSAPDKSGLPSDRFSAERTGGSVSTLTIQRTQQEDSAVYLCASSLKRASTDTQYFGPGTRLTVL.

This clonotype was seen repeatedly, ten times or more. V and J are TRBV7-9 and TRBJ1-2; maybe TRBD1 (6 bases). Deletions cut 1 base from V and 4 bases from J, with 13 bases between. Per germline, CDR1 SEHNR and CDR2 FQNEAQ (reference sequence). The CDR3 length is 15 residues. This CDR3 reads CASSLVAGDGYGYTF. DNA of the CDR3: TGTGCCAGCAGCTTAGTGGCAGGGGACGGCTATGGCTACACCTTC.

In this sample, this clonotype turned up a few times. The V gene is TRBV10-3, the J gene TRBJ2-5, with TRBD1 identical over 9 bases. The CDR3 extends over 15 amino acids. Germline-derived CDR1 and CDR2 are ENHRY and SYGVKD. J was trimmed by 1 base and V by 3 bases; bases with no gene match: 3. The chain's CDR3 is CAISDLDRGQETQYF. The CDR3 DNA reads TGTGCCATCAGTGACCTGGACAGGGGCCAAGAGACCCAGTACTTC.

The genes are TRBV28 and TRBJ1-6; TRBD1 aligns across 9 bases. J was trimmed by 10 bases and V by 5 bases; bases with no gene match: 9. CDR3 size: 15 residues. Germline lookup yields CDR1 MDHEN and CDR2 SYDVKM. This CDR3 is CASSSWTGVGSPLHF. DNA of the CDR3: TGTGCCAGCAGTAGCTGGACAGGGGTAGGGTCACCCCTCCACTTT. The entire variable domain, with the rest obtained from reference TRBV28 and TRBJ1-6, is as follows: DVKVTQSSRYLVKRTGEKVFLECVQDMDHENMFWYRQDPGLGLRLIYFSYDVKMKEKGDIPEGYSVSREKKERFSLILESASTNQTSMYLCASSSWTGVGSPLHFGNGTRLTVT.

This clonotype has more than one count but fewer than ten. The V gene is TRBV20-1, the J gene TRBJ2-5, with TRBD2 matching over 12 bases. V lost 3 bases, J lost 5 bases, and 10 bases stayed unmatched. The CDR3 consists of 16 residues. CDR1 is DFQATT and CDR2 is SNEGSKA in the germline V gene (reference sequence). CDR3 sequence reads: CSARLPGLAGPETQYF. CDR3 DNA sequence: TGCAGTGCTAGGCTCCCTGGACTAGCGGGGCCGGAGACCCAGTACTTC.

The gene calls are TRBV7-2 and TRBJ2-5, with D unresolved. The V gene's germline CDR1 is SGHTA and CDR2 FQGNSA. V dropped 5 bases and J dropped 3 bases, with 16 bases sitting between them. The CDR3 length is 15 residues. Here the CDR3 reads CASSPQRSGKETQYF. As DNA, the CDR3 is TGTGCCAGCAGCCCCCAAAGATCCGGAAAAGAGACCCAGTACTTC.

The chain joins TRBV12-3 or TRBV12-4 to TRBJ2-1; TRBD2 matches at 12 bases. Trimming removed 6 bases from V and 16 bases from J; junction bases left unmatched: 13. There are 14 residues in the CDR3. This CDR3 reads CASRPGLAGPRGFF. The DNA for the CDR3 is TGTGCCAGCAGGCCTGGACTAGCGGGGCCTCGAGGATTCTTC.

This clonotype was recorded at least ten times. The chain has TRBV28 and TRBJ1-2, with TRBD1 as a possible D gene (6 bases). Deletions cut 5 bases from V and 2 bases from J, with 24 bases between. The CDR3 extends over 18 amino acids. In germline, CDR1 is MDHEN, CDR2 SYDVKM. The CDR3 is CASSPYGGGGRPNYGYTF. The CDR3 DNA follows: TGTGCCAGCAGTCCATATGGGGGCGGGGGGCGTCCCAACTATGGCTACACCTTC.

This chain joins TRBV5-1 and TRBJ2-1; 7 bases agree with TRBD2. Germline loops: CDR1 SGHRS, CDR2 YFSETQ. With 1 base clipped from V and 8 bases from J, the junction kept 9 bases outside the gene matches. This CDR3 has 15 amino acids. The CDR3 loop is CASSLKGLEGYEQFF. As DNA, the CDR3 is TGCGCCAGCAGCTTGAAAGGACTAGAGGGGTATGAGCAGTTCTTC.

There are a few counts of this clonotype. V gene TRBV5-1 combines with J gene TRBJ2-1; D gene ambiguous. V lost 0 bases to trimming and J lost 3 bases, with 7 bases between them. There are 14 residues in the CDR3. Germline assignment: CDR1 SGHRS and CDR2 YFSETQ. The CDR3 protein is CASSLAWDYNEQFF. The CDR3 region has the DNA TGCGCCAGCAGCTTGGCCTGGGACTACAATGAGCAGTTCTTC.

The chain links TRBV11-2 to TRBJ2-7; D is uncertain. This CDR3 has 15 residues. Trimming pared 1 base from V and 2 bases from J, leaving 12 bases between. Germline V CDR1 and CDR2: SGHAT, FQNNGV. CDR3 loop: CASSLAVGIPYEQYV. The CDR3 nucleotides read TGTGCCAGCAGCTTAGCGGTAGGAATACCCTACGAGCAGTACGTC.